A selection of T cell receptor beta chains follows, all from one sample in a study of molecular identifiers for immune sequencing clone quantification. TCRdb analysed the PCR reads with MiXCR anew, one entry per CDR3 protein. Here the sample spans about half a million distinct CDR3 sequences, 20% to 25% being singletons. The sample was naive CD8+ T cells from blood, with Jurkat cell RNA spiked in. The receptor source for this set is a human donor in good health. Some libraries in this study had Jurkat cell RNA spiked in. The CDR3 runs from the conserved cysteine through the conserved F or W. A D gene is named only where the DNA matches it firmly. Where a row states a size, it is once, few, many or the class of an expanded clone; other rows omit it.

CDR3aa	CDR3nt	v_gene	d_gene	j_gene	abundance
CASSQEAAIPPDEQFF	TGTGCCAGCAGCCAAGAGGCGGCAATCCCCCCCGATGAGCAGTTCTTC	TRBV4-2	.	TRBJ2-1	many
CASSAWTASTDTQYF	TGTGCCAGTAGTGCTTGGACTGCTAGCACAGATACGCAGTATTTT	TRBV19	.	TRBJ2-3	few
CASHRGGSSYEQHF	TGTGCCAGCCACAGGGGCGGAAGCTCCTACGAGCAGCACTTC	TRBV27	TRBD1	TRBJ2-7	.
CASSRNTGRAYNSPLHF	TGTGCCAGCAGCCGAAATACAGGCCGCGCTTATAATTCACCCCTCCACTTT	TRBV7-9	.	TRBJ1-6	.
CASSVIPTSPDHTF	TGTGCCAGTAGTGTAATCCCGACTAGCCCTGACCACACCTTC	TRBV19	.	TRBJ1-2	.
CSARDLELGWNTEAFF	TGCAGTGCTAGAGATTTGGAACTCGGATGGAACACTGAAGCTTTCTTT	TRBV20-1	.	TRBJ1-1	few
CASRTGTAFNEQFF	TGTGCCAGCAGAACCGGGACCGCCTTCAATGAGCAGTTCTTC	TRBV6-2/TRBV6-3	.	TRBJ2-1	many
CASSYAPGREAFF	TGTGCCAGCAGTTACGCTCCGGGACGTGAAGCTTTCTTT	TRBV6-2/TRBV6-3	.	TRBJ1-1	many
CASSLGSHTYEQYF	TGTGCCAGCAGCTTAGGTAGCCATACCTACGAGCAGTACTTC	TRBV13	.	TRBJ2-7	.
CAPELQSYEQYF	TGTGCCCCAGAACTCCAGTCCTACGAGCAGTACTTC	TRBV3-2	.	TRBJ2-7	.
CASSPSEGLTTGELFF	TGTGCCAGCAGCCCTTCTGAAGGGCTCACCACCGGGGAGCTGTTTTTT	TRBV13	.	TRBJ2-2	.
CASSSGTLNTDTQYF	TGCGCCAGCAGCTCCGGGACACTAAACACAGATACGCAGTATTTT	TRBV5-1	.	TRBJ2-3	many
CASSLAKGLGSPLHF	TGTGCCAGCAGCTTAGCGAAGGGTTTGGGATCACCCCTCCACTTT	TRBV7-9	.	TRBJ1-6	.
CASSYNGQGYTDTQYF	TGTGCCAGCAGCTACAACGGCCAGGGTTATACAGATACGCAGTATTTT	TRBV6-5	.	TRBJ2-3	once
CASSLKTPGLPQGETQYF	TGTGCCAGCAGCCTCAAGACCCCGGGACTTCCTCAGGGGGAGACCCAGTACTTC	TRBV14	.	TRBJ2-5	.
CASSVLAGGGEQYF	TGTGCCAGCAGCGTCCTAGCGGGAGGGGGCGAGCAGTACTTC	TRBV9	TRBD2	TRBJ2-7	.
CASSIRGLAATQYF	TGTGCCAGCAGTATTCGTGGACTAGCGGCGACCCAGTACTTC	TRBV27	TRBD2	TRBJ2-5	.
CASTRGGLDGYTF	TGTGCCAGTACCCGTGGGGGCCTAGATGGCTACACCTTC	TRBV19	.	TRBJ1-2	.
CSAQGATGELFF	TGCAGCGCCCAGGGGGCAACCGGGGAGCTGTTTTTT	TRBV29-1	TRBD1	TRBJ2-2	many
CASSLDRETYEQYF	TGTGCCAGCAGCCTCGACAGGGAAACCTACGAGCAGTACTTC	TRBV7-9	TRBD1	TRBJ2-7	few
CASSYSGLAGKETQYF	TGTGCCAGCAGTTACTCTGGACTAGCGGGGAAAGAGACCCAGTACTTC	TRBV6-2/TRBV6-3	TRBD2	TRBJ2-5	.
CASSSAEPSGDQETQYF	TGTGCCAGCAGTTCCGCCGAGCCTAGCGGGGACCAAGAGACCCAGTACTTC	TRBV27	TRBD2	TRBJ2-5	.
CASSETSRNTQYF	TGTGCCAGCAGCGAGACTAGCAGAAATACGCAGTATTTT	TRBV9	TRBD2	TRBJ2-3	.
CSARDSLGGLARLNEQFF	TGCAGTGCTAGAGATAGCTTGGGTGGACTAGCTCGTTTGAATGAGCAGTTCTTC	TRBV20-1	TRBD2	TRBJ2-1	few